The present T cell receptor beta chain was sequenced within a study of T-cell reconstitution after alpha-beta-depleted transplantation in children. Worth noting for this clonotype: Its antigen remains unidentified.

V was cut by 3 bases and J by 1 base, with 9 bases left in between. This CDR3 has 14 residues. Per germline, CDR1 MNHEY and CDR2 SMNVEV (reference sequence). Study-wide results and caveats: Surviving recipient T cells and intrathymic progenitors accounted for some patients' high TCRbeta diversity at day 60. About two months after transplant, alpha-beta T cells reportedly came from several hundred expanded graft clones. At the one-year point after transplant, T-cell counts and TCRbeta diversity were found to come mostly from T cells that had been newly produced.

The TCRbeta library was prepared with unique molecular identifiers. From the PCR reads, TCRdb called clonotypes with MiXCR, one entry per CDR3 protein. The sample lists about 440,000 distinct CDR3 sequences, about 40% seen once, with under 30% in the top ten. This chain uses TRBV27 with TRBJ2-5, with D unclear. This material consisted of PBMCs, taken before TCRalphabeta/CD19-depleted stem cell transplant. This sequence was found in a girl aged 2 to 9 with aplastic anemia, due to receive a stem cell transplant. The DNA for the CDR3 is TGTGCCAGCAGTTTCAGGTCCTTCCAAGAGACCCAGTACTTC. It is translated as CASSFRSFQETQYF.